These 30 T cell receptor beta chains originate from one sample sequenced in a study of blood T cell repertoires in COVID-19. Libraries were prepared by immunoSEQ multiplex PCR; TCRdb keeps only in-frame clonotypes and omits some of them. The sample has roughly 120,000 clones; about 74% are singletons. The sequencing input was peripheral blood. These receptors were collected from a man at least 80 years old with COVID-19, enrolled during active disease.

The genes are TRBV10-3 and TRBJ1-2, with D possibly matching TRBD1 (5 bases). With 4 bases removed from V and 2 bases from J, the gap between germline ends came to 14 bases. This CDR3 region has 15 residues. Germline assignment: CDR1 ENHRY and CDR2 SYGVKD. CDR3 amino acids: CAISGLGRTNYGYTF. CDR3 DNA: TGTGCCATCAGTGGATTAGGACGGACAAACTATGGCTACACCTTC.

The chain is built from TRBV11-2 and TRBJ1-6; D may be TRBD1 (5 bases). This CDR3 region has 14 residues. The ends were cut back, 5 bases at V and 8 bases at J, with 13 bases in the middle. Germline V gene data show CDR1 as SGHAT and CDR2 as FQNNGV. The DNA of the CDR3 is TGTGCCAGCAGCGTGACAGCCTCCGATTCACCCCTCCACTTT. Residues: CASSVTASDSPLHF.

This sequence joins TRBV6-6 and TRBJ2-5; TRBD2 aligns across 8 bases. With 5 bases clipped from V and 0 bases from J, the junction kept 11 bases outside the gene matches. CDR1 is MNHNY and CDR2 is SVGAGI in the germline V gene (reference sequence). This CDR3 spans 17 amino acids. As DNA, the CDR3 is TGTGCCAGCAGTCTCCTTGGTGGAGCGGGGGACCAAGAGACCCAGTACTTC. Translation: CASSLLGGAGDQETQYF.

The V gene is TRBV3-1 (or the pseudogene TRBV3-2), the J gene TRBJ2-3; TRBD2 matches 10 bases. Trimming at V came to 6 bases and at J to 3 bases, leaving 9 bases not matched to a gene. The germline V gene encodes CDR1 LGHDT and CDR2 YNNKEL (reference sequence). The CDR3 contains 16 residues. The CDR3 is CASRLAGGGGTDTQYF. The CDR3 coding sequence is TGTGCCAGCAGGTTAGCGGGAGGAGGTGGAACAGATACGCAGTATTTT.

The chain recombines TRBV9 with TRBJ2-7; possibly TRBD2 for D (5 bases). This CDR3 has 12 amino acids. Trimming took 3 bases from V and 6 from J, leaving 10 bases between them. Germline CDR1 is SGDLS and CDR2 is YYNGEE. In DNA, the CDR3 is TGTGCCAGCAGCGGCCCTCGGGGCGAGCAGTACTTC. It translates to CASSGPRGEQYF.

V usage is TRBV6-6 and J usage is TRBJ1-5, with D hard to call. The CDR3 extends over 13 amino acids. Trimming removed 7 bases from V and 6 bases from J, with 13 bases in between. Germline V gene lookup returns CDR1 MNHNY and CDR2 SVGAGI (reference sequence). CDR3 amino acids: CASITDPTQPQHF. The CDR3 DNA sequence: TGTGCCAGCATTACAGACCCTACTCAGCCCCAGCATTTT.

The V call is TRBV9, the J call TRBJ1-1, with a tentative D call TRBD1 (6 bases). Trimming removed 3 bases from V and 1 base from J, with 10 bases in between. CDR1 SGDLS and CDR2 YYNGEE come from the germline V gene. This CDR3 comprises 14 residues. The CDR3 protein is CASSAQQGNTEAFF. The CDR3 coding sequence is TGTGCCAGCAGCGCCCAACAGGGGAACACTGAAGCTTTCTTT.

The rearrangement uses TRBV7-2 and TRBJ2-3; D ambiguous. This CDR3 spans 15 amino acids. V shed 3 bases and J shed 0 bases, with 10 bases lying between them. Germline CDR1 reads SGHTA; CDR2 reads FQGNSA. The CDR3 spells CASSFSGSSTDTQYF. For the CDR3, the DNA is TGTGCCAGCAGCTTTTCCGGGTCTAGCACAGATACGCAGTATTTT.

This chain links TRBV18 with TRBJ2-1; tentative D call: TRBD2 (6 bases). V lost 2 bases and J lost 2, with 13 bases in between. Germline V gene lookup returns CDR1 KGHSH and CDR2 LQKENI. The CDR3 spans 16 residues. The CDR3 region has the DNA TGTGCCAGCTCACCATCCGGGACTGCAGCCTACAATGAGCAGTTCTTC. Translating gives CASSPSGTAAYNEQFF.

On this clone: This sample also contains other DNA sequences that code for the same CDR3. V and J are TRBV11-2 and TRBJ2-2; D is unresolved. The CDR3 is 13 amino acids. Per germline, CDR1 SGHAT and CDR2 FQNNGV. The V gene lost 3 bases and the J gene lost 2 bases, with 4 bases spanning the gap. CDR3 amino acids: CASSFLNTGELFF. The CDR3 DNA reads TGTGCCAGCAGCTTTTTAAACACCGGGGAGCTGTTTTTT.

This clone occurred once. The chain is built from TRBV10-2 and TRBJ2-7, with a weak D call TRBD2 (5 bases). Germline V gene sequence: CDR1 WSHSY, CDR2 SAAADI. CDR3 length: 13 amino acids. The V and J ends lost 8 bases and 0 bases respectively, with 11 bases between them. The CDR3 nucleotides are TGCGCCAGCGGACTGCGAAGCTCCTACGAGCAGTACTTC. It encodes CASGLRSSYEQYF.

This chain joins TRBV20-1 and TRBJ2-2; 15 nucleotides agree with TRBD2. Germline trimming cut 3 bases from V and 4 bases from J; bases unmatched to any gene: 6. CDR1 DFQATT and CDR2 SNEGSKA come from the germline V gene (reference sequence). CDR3 size: 17 residues. The CDR3 sequence: CSASGTSGRRGTGELFF. CDR3 coding DNA: TGCAGTGCTAGTGGGACTAGCGGGAGGAGAGGCACCGGGGAGCTGTTTTTT.

This rearrangement joins TRBV2 to TRBJ2-7; 15 bases are a match to TRBD2. The germline V gene encodes CDR1 SNHLY and CDR2 FYNNEI. The CDR3 contains 15 residues. After removal of 6 bases from V and 4 bases from J, the junction contained 4 bases not matched to a gene. CDR3 protein: CASSGGLAGGYEQYF. The DNA of the CDR3 is TGTGCCAGCAGCGGGGGACTAGCGGGAGGATACGAGCAGTACTTC.

The chain recombines TRBV18 with TRBJ2-1; 10 bases line up with TRBD2. The CDR3 is 16 amino acids. Looked up from germline, CDR1 is KGHSH and CDR2 is LQKENI. V gave up 4 bases and J gave up 4 bases; unmatched junction bases: 7. This CDR3 reads CASSRAGTSVYNEQFF. The CDR3 DNA reads as TGTGCCAGCTCACGCGCCGGGACTAGCGTTTACAATGAGCAGTTCTTC.

The chain has TRBV2 and TRBJ1-1, with 7 bases that match TRBD1. Germline V gives CDR1 SNHLY, CDR2 FYNNEI. Trimming cost V 6 bases and J 4 bases; bases outside gene matches: 5. The CDR3 is made up of 13 amino acids. The CDR3 DNA follows: TGTGCCAGCAGCAGGGGGGTGAGCACTGAAGCTTTCTTT. The encoded protein is CASSRGVSTEAFF.

The chain employs TRBV2 and TRBJ2-3, with D unclear. Trimming removed 7 bases from V and 4 bases from J, with 6 bases in between. CDR3 size: 11 residues. In germline, CDR1 is SNHLY, CDR2 FYNNEI. The CDR3 nucleotides are TGTGCCAGCACCCTAGCAGATACGCAGTATTTT. Protein product: CASTLADTQYF.

CDR3: CASSLAGGPNYGYTF. CDR3 coding DNA: TGCGCCAGCAGCTTGGCCGGGGGGCCTAACTATGGCTACACCTTC. The chain recombines TRBV5-1 with TRBJ1-2; D is possibly TRBD1 (6 bases). Germline CDR1 is SGHRS and CDR2 is YFSETQ. Trimming pared 0 bases from V and 0 bases from J, leaving 9 bases between. The CDR3 runs to 15 residues. Together with reference TRBV5-1 and TRBJ1-2, the CDR3 gives the full variable domain: KAGVTQTPRYLIKTRGQQVTLSCSPISGHRSVSWYQQTPGQGLQFLFEYFSETQRNKGNFPGRFSGRQFSNSRSEMNVSTLELGDSALYLCASSLAGGPNYGYTFGSGTRLTVV.

This chain joins TRBV24-1 and TRBJ1-2; D is perhaps TRBD1 (5 bases). Trimming took 6 bases from V and 8 from J, leaving 12 bases between them. This CDR3 has 12 residues. Germline CDR1 reads KGHDR; CDR2 reads SFDVKD. CDR3 sequence reads: CATSPSGHGYTF. CDR3 nucleotides: TGTGCCACCAGTCCTTCAGGGCACGGCTACACCTTC.

This chain uses TRBV5-1 with TRBJ1-1; a possible D gene is TRBD1 (5 bases). The CDR3 consists of 14 residues. V dropped 0 bases and J dropped 5 bases, with 11 bases sitting between them. The germline V gene encodes CDR1 SGHRS and CDR2 YFSETQ. CDR3 amino acids: CASSLDTGVTEAFF. CDR3 nucleotides: TGCGCCAGCAGCTTGGATACGGGGGTGACTGAAGCTTTCTTT.

This clone has a single count. The CDR3 loop reads CASSFQPGQATGELFF. The CDR3 DNA sequence: TGTGCCAGCAGCTTTCAACCGGGACAAGCAACCGGGGAGCTGTTTTTT. The rearrangement links TRBV21-1 to TRBJ2-2; TRBD1, the table's D call, was not compared with the DNA. TRBV21-1 represents a pseudogene. The CDR3 consists of 16 residues.

This clone was counted a few times. The chain is built from TRBV28 and TRBJ2-7, with D perhaps matching TRBD2 (6 bases). The CDR3 has 14 residues. V was clipped by 4 bases and J by 2 bases, with 12 bases between them. The germline CDR1 and CDR2 sequences are MDHEN and SYDVKM. The CDR3 nucleotides read TGTGCCAGCAGTTCGGACGGGAGAGCCTACGAGCAGTACTTC. This translates into CASSSDGRAYEQYF.

V and J are TRBV2 and TRBJ1-3; 7 bases match TRBD1. Germline CDR1 and CDR2: SNHLY and FYNNEI. The junction had 3 bases not matched to a gene; V was cut back by 3 bases and J by 4 bases. CDR3 length: 14 residues. The CDR3 loop is CASSDRTGGNTIYF. In DNA form, the CDR3 reads TGTGCCAGCAGTGATAGGACAGGCGGAAACACCATATATTTT.

The chain joins TRBV7-8 to TRBJ2-7; TRBD2 is a possible D gene (6 bases). Trimming removed 0 bases from V and 2 bases from J, with 14 bases in between. The germline V gene has CDR1 SGHVS and CDR2 FQNEAQ. The CDR3 extends over 16 amino acids. Here the CDR3 DNA reads TGTGCCAGCAGCTTAGCGGTGAGGGAGGACCCCTACGAGCAGTACTTC. It encodes CASSLAVREDPYEQYF.

The V call is TRBV2, the J call TRBJ2-7; D possibly corresponds to TRBD1 (6 bases). The V gene lost 10 bases and the J gene lost 0 bases, with 22 bases spanning the gap. Germline V gene lookup returns CDR1 SNHLY and CDR2 FYNNEI. CDR3 length equals 16 residues. DNA of the CDR3: TGTGCCACACGAACGACCGGGACACTAACCTCCTACGAGCAGTACTTC. Its translation: CATRTTGTLTSYEQYF.

CDR3 in amino acids: CASSPSNTGGAYNSPLHF. CDR3 in DNA: TGTGCCAGCAGTCCATCGAATACAGGGGGCGCATATAATTCACCCCTCCACTTT. The genes are TRBV27 and TRBJ1-6, with 9 bases fitting TRBD1. The CDR3 is 18 residues long. Germline CDR1 MNHEY, CDR2 SMNVEV (reference sequence). After removal of 5 bases from V and 4 bases from J, the junction contained 12 bases not matched to a gene.

V usage is TRBV19 and J usage is TRBJ2-5; 11 bases agree with TRBD1. The CDR3 length is 16 residues. The V segment lost 4 bases and the J segment 5 bases; nucleotides outside the gene matches: 9. Germline V CDR1 and CDR2: LNHDA, SQIVND (reference sequence). The CDR3 loop is CASSTPGTGGSETQYF. The CDR3 DNA sequence: TGTGCCAGTAGTACCCCCGGGACAGGGGGGTCGGAGACCCAGTACTTC.

Points on this clone: The sample contains more than one DNA sequence encoding this CDR3. The CDR3 DNA follows: TGCGCCAGCAGCTGGAGGGGGGCGGGAGACGGCTACGAGCAGTACTTC. Translated: CASSWRGAGDGYEQYF. V is TRBV5-1 and J is TRBJ2-7; weak D call: TRBD2 (7 bases). V was trimmed by 3 bases and J by 3 bases, leaving 19 bases between them. Looked up from germline, CDR1 is SGHRS and CDR2 is YFSETQ. CDR3 length: 16 residues.

J is TRBJ1-2 and V is TRBV28; tentatively, D is TRBD1 (6 bases). Germline CDR1 reads MDHEN; CDR2 reads SYDVKM. The CDR3 is made up of 13 amino acids. Trimming removed 8 bases from V and 3 bases from J, with 13 bases in between. CDR3 residues: CASPRWGHYGYTF. Written as DNA, the CDR3 is TGTGCCAGCCCCCGCTGGGGGCACTATGGCTACACCTTC.

The V call is TRBV28, the J call TRBJ1-2, with 7 nucleotides matching TRBD1. Trimming took 5 bases from V and 2 from J; bases not matched to a gene: 5. There are 14 residues in the CDR3. Germline V CDR1 and CDR2: MDHEN, SYDVKM. The CDR3 DNA reads as TGTGCCAGCAGTATCCCGGGACAGAACTATGGCTACACCTTC. Its protein is CASSIPGQNYGYTF.

The chain links TRBV27 to TRBJ2-1, with D unresolved. The CDR3 totals 16 residues. The V gene lost 1 base and the J gene lost 6 bases, with 16 bases spanning the gap. Germline CDR1 reads MNHEY; CDR2 reads SMNVEV (reference sequence). The CDR3 is CASSLLGVYTTNEQFF. The CDR3, as DNA: TGTGCCAGCAGTTTATTAGGAGTCTATACTACCAATGAGCAGTTCTTC.